The 22 T cell receptor beta chains below were found in one sample sequenced in a study of cytomegalovirus exposure and HLA in healthy donors. The PCR used 60 Vbeta and 13 Jbeta primers. TCRdb keeps only in-frame clones here, not all; method: immunoSEQ multiplex PCR. The sample lists more than 80,000 clones, around 78% occurring once. Sequencing was carried out using PBMCs. Every receptor here comes from a man between 18 and 35 years old in good health and CMV-seropositive.

Worth noting for this clone: The same CDR3 can be traced to other DNA sequences in this sample. The chain uses TRBV27 and TRBJ2-7, with D maybe TRBD2 (5 bases). With 2 bases removed from V and 6 bases from J, the gap between germline ends came to 8 bases. Looked up from germline, CDR1 is MNHEY and CDR2 is SMNVEV (reference sequence). The CDR3 has 12 amino acids. The CDR3 bases are TGTGCCAGCAGTTTAGATCGGGGCGAGCAGTACTTC. This gives the protein CASSLDRGEQYF.

The chain combines TRBV7-9 with TRBJ2-5; 7 nucleotides agree with TRBD2. Germline V lookup: CDR1 SEHNR, CDR2 FQNEAQ (reference sequence). Unmatched junction bases numbered 13, after V lost 5 bases and J lost 4 bases. This CDR3 is 16 amino acids long. The CDR3 sequence is CASSTAGEGPRETQYF. The CDR3 region has the DNA TGTGCCAGCAGCACTGCTGGGGAGGGCCCTCGAGAGACCCAGTACTTC.

This chain uses TRBV5-1 with TRBJ2-2; 8 bases fit TRBD1. J gave up 0 bases and V 4 bases, and 5 bases lay outside the gene matches. Germline V gives CDR1 SGHRS, CDR2 YFSETQ. The CDR3 loop spans 16 amino acids. The CDR3 reads CASSPGTGANTGELFF. The CDR3 region has the DNA TGCGCCAGCAGCCCCGGGACAGGAGCGAACACCGGGGAGCTGTTTTTT.

This rearrangement joins TRBV7-3 to TRBJ2-5; D possibly corresponds to TRBD1 (6 bases). Germline V gene data show CDR1 as SGHTA and CDR2 as FQGTGA. V was trimmed by 4 bases and J by 1 base, leaving 10 bases between them. The CDR3 is 14 amino acids. The CDR3 DNA reads TGTGCCAGCAGCTCGACAGGTGCCCAAGAGACCCAGTACTTC. It yields the protein CASSSTGAQETQYF.

The chain combines TRBV7-7 with TRBJ2-6, with TRBD1 as a possible D gene (5 bases). CDR1 SSHAT and CDR2 FNYEAQ come from the germline V gene (reference sequence). This CDR3 is 15 amino acids long. CDR3: CASFGAFSGANVLTF. The CDR3 DNA reads TGTGCTAGCTTTGGGGCCTTCTCTGGGGCCAACGTCCTGACTTTC.

This chain links TRBV5-6 with TRBJ2-2; 9 nucleotides align to TRBD1. The germline CDR1 and CDR2 sequences are SGHDT and YYEEEE. J gave up 6 bases and V 4 bases, and 4 bases lay outside the gene matches. The CDR3 is made up of 14 amino acids. The CDR3 is CASSRDRVAGELFF. The CDR3 bases are TGTGCCAGCAGCCGGGACAGGGTTGCCGGGGAGCTGTTTTTT.

The chain joins TRBV2 to TRBJ2-1; no reliable D call. Trimming took off 2 bases at V and 6 bases at J, with 8 bases between the two ends. This CDR3 contains 13 residues. Germline-derived CDR1 and CDR2 are SNHLY and FYNNEI. CDR3 in DNA: TGTGCCAGCAGTGAACAAGCGAGCAATGAGCAGTTCTTC. It encodes CASSEQASNEQFF. The complete variable domain, with remaining parts taken from reference TRBV2 and TRBJ2-1, reads EPEVTQTPSHQVTQMGQEVILRCVPISNHLYFYWYRQILGQKVEFLVSFYNNEISEKSEIFDDQFSVERPDGSNFTLKIRSTKLEDSAMYFCASSEQASNEQFFGPGTRLTVL.

A note on this clone: Compared with germline, one end of the junction differs, possibly owing to a read error. V and J are TRBV7-7 and TRBJ2-5, with D possibly TRBD2 on 6 matching bases. Germline values: CDR1 SSHAT, CDR2 FNYEAQ (reference sequence). The CDR3 is 14 amino acids. CDR3 region: CASSPTMGGETQYF. In DNA form, the CDR3 reads TGTGCTAGCAGCCCTACCATGGGGGGAGAGACCCAGTACTTC.

J is TRBJ1-1 and V is TRBV11-2; maybe TRBD1 (6 bases). Germline values: CDR1 SGHAT, CDR2 FQNNGV. V lost 2 bases, J lost 5 bases, and 15 bases lay in between. The CDR3 loop spans 15 amino acids. CDR3 protein: CASSLRGARGTEAFF. For the CDR3, the DNA is TGTGCCAGCAGCTTACGGGGGGCTCGAGGGACTGAAGCTTTCTTT.

This sequence joins TRBV4-2 and TRBJ1-2, with 9 bases matching TRBD1. The CDR3 sequence is 17 residues long. Germline V gene sequence: CDR1 LGHNA, CDR2 YNFKEQ. J gave up 4 bases and V 4 bases, and 13 bases lay outside the gene matches. The DNA for the CDR3 is TGTGCCAGCAGCCCTCCCACCAGCAGGGGACAGGGCTATGGCTACACCTTC. Translation: CASSPPTSRGQGYGYTF.

V gene TRBV5-1 combines with J gene TRBJ1-1; the D is unclear. Germline CDR1 and CDR2: SGHRS and YFSETQ. Trimming took off 0 bases at V and 0 bases at J, with 12 bases between the two ends. CDR3 length: 16 amino acids. The CDR3 loop is CASSLARFGMNTEAFF. The CDR3 nucleotides are TGCGCCAGCAGCTTGGCCCGCTTCGGTATGAACACTGAAGCTTTCTTT.

The chain joins TRBV29-1 to TRBJ1-1, with D tentatively TRBD1 (5 bases). Trimming pared 4 bases from V and 1 base from J, leaving 13 bases between. Germline V gives CDR1 SQVTM, CDR2 ANQGSEA. This CDR3 is 14 amino acids long. The CDR3 sequence: CSVVRQGQNTEAFF. CDR3 nucleotides: TGCAGCGTTGTTCGGCAGGGCCAGAACACTGAAGCTTTCTTT.

The chain uses TRBV28 and TRBJ2-7; no firm D call. The germline V and J ends were trimmed by 6 bases and 2 bases, with 11 bases remaining between them. Looked up from germline, CDR1 is MDHEN and CDR2 is SYDVKM. There are 13 residues in the CDR3. The CDR3 DNA follows: TGTGCCAGCAGCCTTGACTCGACCTACGAGCAGTACTTC. This sequence encodes CASSLDSTYEQYF. Complete variable domain (other parts from reference TRBV28 and TRBJ2-7): DVKVTQSSRYLVKRTGEKVFLECVQDMDHENMFWYRQDPGLGLRLIYFSYDVKMKEKGDIPEGYSVSREKKERFSLILESASTNQTSMYLCASSLDSTYEQYFGPGTRLTVT.

The V and J genes are TRBV29-1 and TRBJ1-1; D is unresolved. Germline V gene lookup returns CDR1 SQVTM and CDR2 ANQGSEA. The CDR3 extends over 13 amino acids. V shed 8 bases and J shed 3 bases, with 16 bases lying between them. CDR3 protein: CSSKGGRDTEAFF. As DNA, the CDR3 is TGCAGCTCTAAAGGAGGGAGGGACACTGAAGCTTTCTTT.

V and J are TRBV10-2 and TRBJ2-1, with 7 nucleotides matching TRBD2. J lost 7 bases, V lost 6 bases, and 12 bases had no gene match. This CDR3 contains 15 residues. Germline V CDR1 and CDR2: WSHSY, SAAADI. The CDR3 region has the DNA TGCGCCAGCAGGGGCTGGGACGGGAGGCCAAATGAGCAGTTCTTC. It translates to CASRGWDGRPNEQFF.

The chain links TRBV9 to TRBJ1-1; TRBD1 might be the D (5 bases). CDR1 and CDR2 (germline): SGDLS, YYNGEE. The CDR3 length is 15 residues. The V and J ends lost 0 bases and 1 base respectively, with 10 bases between them. The CDR3 protein is CASSVGQYANTEAFF. As DNA, the CDR3 is TGTGCCAGCAGCGTAGGACAGTACGCGAACACTGAAGCTTTCTTT. The full variable domain, completed using reference TRBV9 and TRBJ1-1, is DSGVTQTPKHLITATGQRVTLRCSPRSGDLSVYWYQQSLDQGLQFLIQYYNGEERAKGNILERFSAQQFPDLHSELNLSSLELGDSALYFCASSVGQYANTEAFFGQGTRLTVV.

Here the CDR3 reads CASSHRTGATDTQYF. As DNA, the CDR3 is TGTGCCAGCAGCCACAGGACAGGAGCCACAGATACGCAGTATTTT. The V gene is TRBV14, the J gene TRBJ2-3; 7 bases line up with TRBD1. From germline, CDR1 is SGHDN and CDR2 FVKESK. The CDR3 covers 15 residues. Unmatched junction bases numbered 5, after V lost 3 bases and J lost 2 bases.

The V and J genes are TRBV7-9 and TRBJ2-6; unclear D gene. V lost 11 bases, J lost 0 bases, and 8 bases lay in between. From germline, CDR1 is SEHNR and CDR2 FQNEAQ (reference sequence). This CDR3 region has 13 residues. DNA of the CDR3: TGTGCCTCCCAATCCTCTGGGGCCAACGTCCTGACTTTC. This codes for CASQSSGANVLTF.

The chain has TRBV2 and TRBJ2-7, with 10 positions matching TRBD1. This CDR3 has 17 residues. Trimming cost V 1 base and J 2 bases; bases outside gene matches: 8. The germline gives CDR1 SNHLY, CDR2 FYNNEI. CDR3 coding DNA: TGTGCCAGCAGTGAAGGGGACGGACAGGGGGGAACCTACGAGCAGTACTTC. This codes for CASSEGDGQGGTYEQYF. The whole variable domain, remainder taken from reference TRBV2 and TRBJ2-7, is EPEVTQTPSHQVTQMGQEVILRCVPISNHLYFYWYRQILGQKVEFLVSFYNNEISEKSEIFDDQFSVERPDGSNFTLKIRSTKLEDSAMYFCASSEGDGQGGTYEQYFGPGTRLTVT.

A few counts support this clone. CDR3 residues: CASSVVAGLNTEAFF. Here the CDR3 DNA reads TGTGCCAGCAGCGTAGTGGCTGGACTTAACACTGAAGCTTTCTTT. The V call is TRBV9, the J call TRBJ1-1, with D uncertain. Deletions cut 0 bases from V and 2 bases from J, with 11 bases between. The CDR3 spans 15 residues. Germline V gives CDR1 SGDLS, CDR2 YYNGEE.

CDR3 region: CATSGQGLGQNIQYF. Written as DNA, the CDR3 is TGTGCCACCTCCGGTCAGGGGCTGGGCCAAAACATTCAGTACTTC. The chain carries TRBV10-3 and TRBJ2-4; D perhaps matches TRBD1 (6 bases). The CDR3 contains 15 residues. Germline values: CDR1 ENHRY, CDR2 SYGVKD. Trimming took off 10 bases at V and 5 bases at J, with 21 bases between the two ends.

The rearrangement joins TRBV4-1 to TRBJ1-1; 8 bases are shared with TRBD1. Germline V gene sequence: CDR1 MGHRA, CDR2 YSYEKL. CDR3 length equals 18 residues. V lost 4 bases, J lost 0 bases, and 13 bases stayed unmatched. CDR3: CASSRRGQGSRLNTEAFF. Here the CDR3 DNA reads TGCGCCAGCAGCCGACGAGGACAGGGATCGCGGTTGAACACTGAAGCTTTCTTT.